The present T cell receptor beta chain was sequenced within a study of beta chain features in type 1 diabetes. CD45RO/CCR7/CD25/CD127/CD95/CD27 separated CD4+ naive, central memory, regulatory and stem cell-like memory cells by sorting. Expressed TCRB transcripts were sequenced because the isolated RNA had all been reverse transcribed beforehand. Average reads for naive, central memory and regulatory T cell samples were about 3.57 million. Profiled with immunoSEQ multiplex PCR; TCRdb holds only in-frame clones, not every one. Of hundreds of thousands of clones in the sample, 11% to 15% were seen once. This clonotype was sampled from a man aged 25-40 years in good health. The specimen was central memory CD4+ T cells from blood.

CDR3 protein: CASSPDRSYNEQFF. The CDR3 DNA follows: TGTGCCAGCAGTCCCGACAGGTCCTACAATGAGCAGTTCTTC. This chain uses TRBV7-2 with TRBJ2-1, with D perhaps TRBD1 (6 bases). Germline values: CDR1 SGHTA, CDR2 FQGNSA. The CDR3 runs 14 residues. Trimming left V 6 bases short and J 1 base short, with 10 bases between. The full variable domain, with the rest looked up from reference TRBV7-2 and TRBJ2-1, is GAGVSQSPSNKVTEKGKDVELRCDPISGHTALYWYRQSLGQGLEFLIYFQGNSAPDKSGLPSDRFSAERTGGSVSTLTIQRTQQEDSAVYLCASSPDRSYNEQFFGPGTRLTVL.